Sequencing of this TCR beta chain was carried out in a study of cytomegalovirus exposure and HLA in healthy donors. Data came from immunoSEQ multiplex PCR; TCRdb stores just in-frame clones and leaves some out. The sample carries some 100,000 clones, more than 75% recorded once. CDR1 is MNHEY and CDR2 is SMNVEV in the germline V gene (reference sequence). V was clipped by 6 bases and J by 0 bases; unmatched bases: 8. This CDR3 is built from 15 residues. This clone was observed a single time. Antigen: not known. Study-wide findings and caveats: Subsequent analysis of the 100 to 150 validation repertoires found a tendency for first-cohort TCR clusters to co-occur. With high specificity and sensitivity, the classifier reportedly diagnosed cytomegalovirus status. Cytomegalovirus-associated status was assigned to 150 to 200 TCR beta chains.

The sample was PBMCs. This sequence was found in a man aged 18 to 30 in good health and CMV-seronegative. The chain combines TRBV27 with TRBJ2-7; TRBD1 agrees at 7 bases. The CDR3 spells CASRPGTVISYEQYF. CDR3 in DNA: TGTGCCAGCAGACCCGGGACAGTGATCTCCTACGAGCAGTACTTC.